This T cell receptor beta chain was found in a study of cytomegalovirus exposure and HLA in healthy donors. The germline V gene has CDR1 SGHTA and CDR2 FQGNSA. The CDR3 extends over 15 amino acids. Trimming removed 3 bases from V and 2 bases from J, with 12 bases in between. The PCR used 60 Vbeta and 13 Jbeta primers. The data were produced by immunoSEQ multiplex PCR, yet TCRdb's version contains in-frame clones alone and is incomplete. Counted here are over 150,000 clones, roughly 80% occurring once; the ten biggest clones make up around 6.7%. The specimen was PBMCs. This chain joins TRBV7-2 and TRBJ2-3, with D tentatively TRBD2 (6 bases). The receptor was isolated from a woman younger than 45 in good health and CMV-seropositive. The CDR3 bases are TGTGCCAGCAGCTTGGTGGTAGCGGCCACAGATACGCAGTATTTT. It is translated as CASSLVVAATDTQYF.